The entry that follows covers one T cell receptor (beta chain) sequence. Its target is unknown. This sample is drawn from a study of graft-versus-host responses after intestinal transplantation. Across the whole study: Multivisceral, liver-intestinal, or isolated intestinal transplants were given to recipients. Anti-thymocyte globulin served as induction for all recipients, who then took tacrolimus and steroids for 3 to 4 years.

This CDR3 region has 16 residues. Germline V gene data show CDR1 as SGDLS and CDR2 as YYNGEE. V lost 0 bases to trimming and J lost 5 bases, with 17 bases between them. Assay: immunoSEQ multiplex PCR; the TCRdb copy retains only in-frame clones and omits some. This sample yields about 90,000 clones, of which 85% to 95% are seen a single time; approximately 0.2% belongs to the top ten. Study-wide points: Early HvG declines after transplant were associated with peak circulating GvH clone levels. Allograft clonal ratios (graft-versus-host to host-versus-graft) were high in patients who had graft-donor T cell macrochimerism.

This TCR was sampled from a human donor who was the organ donor for an intestinal transplant. This chain uses TRBV9 with TRBJ2-5; D may be TRBD2 (7 bases). Sequenced material: unstimulated CD4+ T cells sorted from spleen or lymph node cells, taken before transplant. The CDR3 spells CASSVEGGGATETQYF. CDR3 sequence (DNA): TGTGCCAGCAGCGTAGAGGGAGGGGGGGCGACGGAGACCCAGTACTTC.